One TCR beta chain is described in this entry. Using immunoSEQ multiplex PCR, the repertoire was profiled, and TCRdb retains in-frame clones only, with some absent. The data show some 120,000 clones, around 80% seen once. These data belong to a study of blood T cell repertoires in COVID-19. Study-wide context: From the United States, Italy and Spain came samples of acute and convalescent COVID-19.

V gave up 4 bases and J gave up 6 bases; unmatched junction bases: 10. Germline CDR1 is KGHSH and CDR2 is LQKENI. This CDR3 is built from 16 residues. The sample was peripheral blood. The sequence was obtained from a man aged 65 to 79 with acute or convalescent COVID-19. The rearrangement links TRBV18 to TRBJ2-7, with 12 bases matching TRBD2. The CDR3 coding sequence is TGTGCCAGCTCACTGAACAGACTAGCGGGGGCGGGCGAGCAGTACTTC. Translation: CASSLNRLAGAGEQYF.